The T cell receptor beta chain described here comes from a study of cytomegalovirus exposure and HLA in healthy donors (dated by TCRdb to the late 2010s). In terms of the full investigation: An earlier analysis of roughly 610 of the donors reported approximately 280 Gb of sequence data and roughly 120 million unique TCR beta sequences obtained from about 179 million T cells. To study patterns of TCR occurrence, a later analysis re-analyzed previously published TCR beta repertoires from 666 donors and added high-resolution HLA genotyping. Of the 300 to 400 genotyped donors, about 80% fell in the genetic ancestry cluster associated with self-reported Caucasian donors. The aim of the study was to test whether cataloging public T cell receptors could identify signatures of past pathogen exposure. About five DR-DQ haplotypes were treated as single units for association and clustering because of strong linkage in the cohort. To predict cytomegalovirus infection status, the study brought together high-throughput TCR immunosequencing, statistical association of individual TCRs with disease status, and machine learning. Donor age, sex, ethnicity and CMV serostatus were compiled together with the repertoire data. Approximately 300 gigabases of sequencing data and 70 million to 95 million unique TCR sequences made up an early release that covered roughly 670 HLA-typed donors. Both class I and class II loci were covered by HLA typing, at four-digit resolution. Genome-wide SNP genotypes for about 65% of the 666 donors were used in a later genetic analysis, which treated that subset as a discovery cohort. Among about 360 genotyped donors of the cohort, an average of 235,054 unique TCR beta nucleotide sequences were sequenced per donor, roughly 20% of them non-productive. Along with the approximately 650-subject first cohort, a separate validation cohort of over a hundred different subjects was used. The number of donors typed differed by locus, with roughly 629-640 for A, B, C, DRB1 and DQB1, more than 500 for DQA1, approximately 570 for DPA1, and over 400 for DPB1. An earlier analysis of a few hundred of the donors applied high-throughput TCR beta sequencing to assess whether each TCR beta V gene segment acted as functional or pseudogenic. The study used immunosequencing to profile the T cell repertoires of about 670 subjects and linked those repertoires to cytomegalovirus serostatus. Rather than drawing on any new phenotypic data, the later analysis identified candidate immune exposures from TCR beta sequences and the way those sequences occurred across donors. All discovery cohort repertoires had been generated on a single sequencing platform.

Library method: the immunoSEQ multiplex PCR assay. For the multiplex PCR, a mixture combining 60 forward primers for TCR Vbeta segments and 13 reverse primers for TCR Jbeta segments was used. Amplification of the CDR3 region of rearranged TCR beta genes was performed with a multiplex PCR assay on genomic DNA. The amplified TCR beta libraries were sequenced on the Illumina HiSeq System as 87-base-pair reads. The original pipeline was this. In a later analysis, tens of millions of unique TCR beta chains were counted across the 666 repertoires, and roughly 10 million of these chains were shared by at least two donors. To remove PCR and sequencing errors, raw reads were error-corrected and collapsed into unique sequences using a nearest-neighbor algorithm that merged closely related sequences. Alignment of CDR3 sequences to IMGT reference sequences was used to assign V, D and J gene segments. For a sequence to be retained, a match of at least six nucleotides to both a V gene segment and a J gene segment was required. Rearrangements were called productive when the CDR3 lacked stop codons and stayed in frame with V and J; all others were non-productive. Following IMGT convention, CDR3 was defined as the stretch from the second conserved V-encoded cysteine up to the conserved J-encoded phenylalanine. Sequences without an unambiguous match to a single V gene segment were excluded from the earlier analysis of a few hundred of the donors. In an earlier analysis of around 600 of the donors, V segments were called functional above 56.7% productive rearrangements and were called segregating when the between-donor standard deviation exceeded 5%. To diagnose cytomegalovirus status from the catalog of TCR beta chain sequences, a statistical classification framework was built. In a later analysis, V and J genes were assigned by comparing TCR nucleotide sequences against IMGT/GENE-DB human TR gene sequences. The TCRdist pipeline was used in a later analysis to assign CDR3 sequences and most-parsimonious VDJ recombination scenarios. A later analysis defined each TCR beta chain by its CDR3 amino acid sequence plus V-gene family, and excluded reads lacking a unique V-gene family. As a way to deal with suspected cross-contamination and a sequencing artifact, a later analysis dropped nearly 600 nucleotide sequences that were highly shared and had low generation probability. A later analysis calculated a clonal expansion index for each public chain from normalized within-repertoire ranks of inferred template counts. In a later analysis, generation probabilities were computed with a VDJ recombination model fitted to out-of-frame rearrangements, and the resulting probabilities were checked against IGoR. Hypergeometric tests were used in a later analysis to score TCR-TCR, TCR-HLA and TCR-CMV co-occurrence, with a repertoire-size bias correction applied to the TCR pairs. To estimate false discovery rates, a later analysis permuted the HLA or CMV assignments 20 times. In a later analysis, co-occurring TCRs were grouped using DBSCAN, with TCRdist sequence similarity added in when clustering inside HLA-allele-positive subsets. For co-occurrence clustering, repertoires with fewer than 30,000 or more than 120,000 public chains were excluded, along with 4 to 6 repertoires with anomalous nucleotide sharing. Imported from immuneACCESS, the table was reduced by TCRdb to in-frame sequences with V and J called. These copies leave out some clones; in studies compared against another copy, an unresolved V gene accounts for under half, and the cause of the remainder is not known. The V and J calls and clone size were taken over from that table, and D and trimming were inferred from the DNA. This sample is represented by about 220,000 clones; about 80% of them were singletons. The top ten clonotypes cover about 6.4% of the sample.

The cohort consisted of approximately 690 healthy bone marrow donors. Cohort members were all nominally healthy when sampled, although unrecorded immune exposures were likely present. The donor was CMV seropositive and belonged to the group of 270 or so seropositive cohort members. A peripheral blood sample was collected from each donor, and TCR beta sequencing was performed on peripheral blood mononuclear cells. Genomic DNA was extracted from the blood cell samples with the Qiagen DNeasy Blood Extraction Kit. Points on this clone: No antigen is known for it. One junction end does not reproduce the germline sequence, and a read error may be involved.

Results the study describes overall, beyond this receptor: Linkage disequilibrium might explain the correlated functional status among segregating V segments, but an unknown experimental factor could not be ruled out. A group of highly shared sequence variants was considered likely to be a technical artifact of the sequencing pipeline. Because some donors lacked HLA typing at each locus, the association tests relied only on the typed subset. A further reported finding was that TCR beta sequences accurately predicted the HLA-A and HLA-B alleles for most subjects in the first cohort. Three of the identified cytomegalovirus-associated TCR beta chains were confirmed in vitro to be specific for cytomegalovirus antigens. According to a later analysis, parvovirus B19, influenza, CMV and Epstein-Barr virus appeared linked to several top co-occurrence clusters. Because counts were too low, approximately 15 rarely observed V segments, including chromosome 9 orphons, were excluded from the earlier analysis of several hundred of the donors. The 87-base-pair reads could not distinguish some IMGT-functional V segments, including TRBV6-2 and TRBV6-3, so those segments were excluded. When HLA alleles, especially DR and DQ, strongly co-occurred, attributing TCR associations to individual alleles was difficult. According to a later analysis, most CMV-associated TCR beta chains appeared to be HLA-restricted, and the HLA associations seemed to be driven largely by CMV exposure. A later analysis found that HLA-associated TCR beta chains were more clonally expanded and had lower generation probabilities than equally common non-associated chains. According to the authors, the approach could potentially be generalized to other disease states and immunological phenotypes. The classifier was reported to diagnose cytomegalovirus status with high specificity and sensitivity in both the original cohort and the validation cohort. Immune exposure information for the cohort was limited to CMV serostatus. The presence/absence analyses assumed that sequencing depth was roughly uniform across donors, and that assumption may not be true. A later analysis found that TCR association rates varied across HLA loci, with DRB1 alleles showing the most associated TCRs and HLA-C alleles the fewest. A later analysis associated about 18,000 TCR beta sequences with specific HLA alleles at a false discovery rate of 0.05. An earlier analysis of 587 of the donors showed that most TCR beta V segments appeared in productive rearrangements either about 87% or about 30% of the time, which broadly matched IMGT annotations. In the study, approximately 160 TCR beta chains were listed as associated with cytomegalovirus. Across donors, most TCR sequences were observed very rarely, whereas some public TCRs were present in many individuals. A later genetic analysis reported fewer N-insertions in productive TCRs among donors in an Asian-associated ancestry cluster than the approximately 700-donor mean. A later genetic analysis associated a missense DCLRE1C variant with V-gene and J-gene trimming of TCR beta chains, and an independent cohort replicated the association. The cohort was sequenced for TCR beta chains only, and without alpha or paired-chain data the features that could be detected were limited.

Measured from the cysteine to the phenylalanine, the CDR3 is 15 residues long. The retained sequence is limited to the CDR3, 45 bases, with the frame set at the first base. CDR1 and CDR2 were assigned from the germline V gene (reference sequence) as SSHAT and FNYEAQ. The chain is assembled from TRBV7-7 and TRBJ2-1; no D segment can be confidently identified. Source material: PBMCs. This TCR was sampled from a man in his forties or fifties in good health and CMV-seropositive. At the DNA level, the sequence is TGTGCTAGCAGCTCCAGCGCGTCCCTTAACAATGAGCAGTTCTTC. The translation is CASSSSASLNNEQFF.